These 14 T cell receptor beta chains came from one sample sequenced in a study of blood T cells in healthy people across ages. It was with a sample-barcoded 5' primer and a J-beta primer mix that a second PCR of about 7 to 12 cycles was run. TCRdb analysed the 5' RACE reads with MiXCR anew, one entry per CDR3 protein. The sample comprises around 780,000 distinct CDR3 sequences, around 50% of which are singletons, and around a quarter rests with the top ten. Sequenced sample: blood. These receptors were obtained from a man between 35 and 55 years old in good health.

V is TRBV5-1 and J is TRBJ1-6; TRBD1 might be the D (5 bases). Trimming took off 5 bases at V and 7 bases at J, with 10 bases between the two ends. The CDR3 runs 13 residues. Germline-derived CDR1 and CDR2 are SGHRS and YFSETQ. CDR3 amino acids: CASRWDGNSPLHF. CDR3 nucleotides: TGCGCCAGCAGATGGGACGGGAATTCACCCCTCCACTTT.

This chain connects TRBV12-3 or TRBV12-4 to TRBJ1-5; D is possibly TRBD1 (5 bases). This CDR3 region has 18 residues. Trimming shortened V by 5 bases and J by 2 bases, and 22 bases separated the two germline ends. CDR3 coding DNA: TGTGCCAGCAGTGCCTCCCGTGGACATCGGCCAGGCAATCAGCCCCAGCATTTT. This encodes CASSASRGHRPGNQPQHF.

CDR3 DNA sequence: TGTGCCAGCAGCCCCAACCCGACCCGGAACAATGAGCAGTTCTTC. Amino acids: CASSPNPTRNNEQFF. This rearrangement joins TRBV28 to TRBJ2-1; D not certain. The CDR3 is 15 residues long. The germline CDR1 and CDR2 sequences are MDHEN and SYDVKM. The V gene lost 6 bases and the J gene lost 5 bases, with 17 bases spanning the gap.

In this sample, this clonotype turned up a few times. The chain combines TRBV29-1 with TRBJ2-5, with D unclear. V was shortened by 7 bases and J by 4 bases, with 13 bases between the two germline ends. From germline, CDR1 is SQVTM and CDR2 ANQGSEA. The CDR3 length is 12 residues. For the CDR3, the DNA is TGCAGCGCTGGTAGGATGGCAGAGACCCAGTACTTC. This gives the protein CSAGRMAETQYF. The full variable domain, in which reference TRBV29-1 and TRBJ2-5 provide the parts outside the CDR3, is SAVISQKPSRDICQRGTSLTIQCQVDSQVTMMFWYRQQPGQSLTLIATANQGSEATYESGFVIDKFPISRPNLTFSTLTVSNMSPEDSSIYLCSAGRMAETQYFGPGTRLLVL.

This sequence joins TRBV5-1 and TRBJ2-7, with D perhaps TRBD2 (5 bases). The J call could be wrong; TRBJ2-5 is a better fit for the DNA end. Per germline, CDR1 SGHRS and CDR2 YFSETQ. The CDR3 has 14 residues. The CDR3 sequence: CASSQPEGLETQYF. The CDR3 DNA reads as TGCGCCAGCAGCCAACCTGAGGGTCTCGAGACCCAGTACTTC.

This chain uses TRBV20-1 with TRBJ2-7, with D maybe TRBD2 (5 bases). The germline CDR1 and CDR2 sequences are DFQATT and SNEGSKA (reference sequence). The CDR3 spans 12 residues. CDR3 sequence (DNA): TGCGGGAGTGGGAGTGGCCCCTACGAGCAGTACTTC. Amino acid sequence: CGSGSGPYEQYF.

V usage is TRBV10-3 and J usage is TRBJ2-3; no reliable D call. V was clipped by 4 bases and J by 1 base, with 0 bases between them. The CDR3 runs to 11 residues. Germline V gene data show CDR1 as ENHRY and CDR2 as SYGVKD. The CDR3 protein is CAISGTDTQYF. DNA for the CDR3: TGTGCCATCAGTGGCACAGATACGCAGTATTTT.

The J gene is TRBJ2-1, the V gene TRBV5-1; 7 nucleotides agree with TRBD1. Germline V gene data show CDR1 as SGHRS and CDR2 as YFSETQ. The V and J ends lost 0 bases and 6 bases, in that order; junction bases with no gene match: 6. This CDR3 contains 15 residues. This chain's CDR3 is CASSLATGEPNEQFF. CDR3 nucleotide sequence: TGCGCCAGCAGCTTGGCTACAGGGGAGCCCAATGAGCAGTTCTTC.

This chain uses TRBV12-3 or TRBV12-4 with TRBJ1-1; D is uncertain. CDR3 length equals 12 residues. V was pared by 6 bases and J by 1 base, with 6 bases between. CDR3 nucleotides: TGTGCCAGCAGGTCGAGGAACACTGAAGCTTTCTTT. Translation gives CASRSRNTEAFF.

The chain links TRBV29-1 to TRBJ2-1, with 8 bases aligning to TRBD1. The ends lost 4 bases at V and 4 bases at J; junction bases unmatched: 6. From germline, CDR1 is SQVTM and CDR2 ANQGSEA. CDR3 length equals 14 residues. The CDR3 sequence is CSVAIGTGYNEQFF. The CDR3 DNA follows: TGCAGCGTTGCTATTGGGACAGGATACAATGAGCAGTTCTTC.

The chain carries TRBV7-8 and TRBJ1-1; 8 bases match TRBD1. The V and J ends lost 6 bases and 4 bases, in that order; junction bases with no gene match: 16. Germline CDR1 SGHVS, CDR2 FQNEAQ. The CDR3 is made up of 17 amino acids. The CDR3 DNA reads as TGTGCCAGCAGTCCTCATTCAGGGGGCACGTGGACCACTGAAGCTTTCTTT. Protein sequence: CASSPHSGGTWTTEAFF.

The rearrangement joins TRBV2 to TRBJ1-5, with 9 bases that match TRBD1. J lost 5 bases, V lost 3 bases, and 8 bases had no gene match. Germline assignment: CDR1 SNHLY and CDR2 FYNNEI. The CDR3 has 16 amino acids. CDR3 loop: CASSDRTGVQDQPQHF. In DNA form, the CDR3 reads TGTGCCAGCAGTGATCGGACAGGGGTCCAGGATCAGCCCCAGCATTTT.

V gene TRBV20-1 combines with J gene TRBJ2-3, with 9 bases lining up with TRBD2. The CDR3 loop spans 16 amino acids. Germline V gene lookup returns CDR1 DFQATT and CDR2 SNEGSKA (reference sequence). The ends lost 1 base at V and 2 bases at J; junction bases unmatched: 7. The CDR3 region is CSARVASGEVTDTQYF. Here the CDR3 DNA reads TGCAGTGCTAGAGTGGCTAGCGGGGAGGTCACAGATACGCAGTATTTT.

This clonotype was picked up one time. V usage is TRBV28 and J usage is TRBJ2-5; D perhaps matches TRBD1 (5 bases). The germline CDR1 and CDR2 sequences are MDHEN and SYDVKM. The CDR3 has 15 residues. The V end was cut by 6 bases, the J end by 5 bases, with 19 bases between. The CDR3: CASSQDSVRRETQYF. CDR3 nucleotides: TGTGCCAGCAGCCAAGACAGCGTGCGGCGGGAGACCCAGTACTTC.